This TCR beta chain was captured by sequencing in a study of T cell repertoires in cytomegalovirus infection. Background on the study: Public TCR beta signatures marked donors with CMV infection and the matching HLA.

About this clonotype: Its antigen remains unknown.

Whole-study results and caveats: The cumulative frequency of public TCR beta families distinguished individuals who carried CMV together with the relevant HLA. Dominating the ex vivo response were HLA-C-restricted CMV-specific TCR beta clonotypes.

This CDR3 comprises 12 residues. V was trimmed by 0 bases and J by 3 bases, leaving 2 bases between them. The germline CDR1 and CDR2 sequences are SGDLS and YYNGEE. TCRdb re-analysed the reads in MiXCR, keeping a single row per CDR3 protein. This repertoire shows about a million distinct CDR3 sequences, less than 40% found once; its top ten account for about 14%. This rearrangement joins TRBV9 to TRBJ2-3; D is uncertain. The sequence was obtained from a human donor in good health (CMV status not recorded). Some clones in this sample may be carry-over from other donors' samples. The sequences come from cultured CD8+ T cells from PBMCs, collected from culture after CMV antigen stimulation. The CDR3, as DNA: TGTGCCAGCAGCGTAGTGACAGATACGCAGTATTTT. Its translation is CASSVVTDTQYF. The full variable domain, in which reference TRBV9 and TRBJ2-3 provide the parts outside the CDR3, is DSGVTQTPKHLITATGQRVTLRCSPRSGDLSVYWYQQSLDQGLQFLIQYYNGEERAKGNILERFSAQQFPDLHSELNLSSLELGDSALYFCASSVVTDTQYFGPGTRLTVL.